A single sample is the source of the 19 T cell receptor beta chains below, sequenced in a study of cytomegalovirus exposure and HLA in healthy donors. Amplification used 60 Vbeta primers and 13 Jbeta primers. Only in-frame clones appear in the TCRdb table, and some are missing; sequencing was by immunoSEQ multiplex PCR. The table shows about 88,000 clones, with around four fifths occurring only once. The sequenced sample was PBMCs. All receptors come from a middle-aged woman in good health and CMV-seronegative.

The chain employs TRBV7-9 and TRBJ1-3, with D unresolved. The CDR3 is 16 residues long. V lost 5 bases and J lost 4, with 18 bases in between. Germline CDR1 reads SEHNR; CDR2 reads FQNEAQ (reference sequence). CDR3 loop: CASSRFIQSQGNTIYF. In nucleotides, the CDR3 is TGTGCCAGCAGCCGATTTATACAGAGCCAAGGAAACACCATATATTTT.

This clone showed up just a few times. J is TRBJ2-3 and V is TRBV5-4; the match to TRBD2 covers 7 bases. The CDR3 is made up of 19 amino acids. Germline values: CDR1 SGHNT, CDR2 YYREEE (reference sequence). Germline trimming cut 1 base from V and 2 bases from J; bases unmatched to any gene: 16. Here the CDR3 reads CASSLSGRGFAGDTDTQYF. CDR3 bases: TGTGCCAGCAGCTTGAGCGGTAGGGGATTTGCGGGGGACACAGATACGCAGTATTTT.

This sequence joins TRBV2 and TRBJ1-6, with D uncertain. Germline assignment: CDR1 SNHLY and CDR2 FYNNEI. CDR3 length equals 11 residues. Trimming shortened V by 3 bases and J by 9 bases, and 3 bases separated the two germline ends. The CDR3 loop is CASSDLSPLHF. The CDR3 nucleotides read TGTGCCAGCAGTGATCTTTCACCCCTCCACTTT.

V and J are TRBV6-1 and TRBJ1-1, with 7 bases matching TRBD1. Germline CDR1 is MNHNS and CDR2 is SASEGT. J was trimmed by 11 bases and V by 6 bases; bases with no gene match: 18. The CDR3 runs to 15 residues. Here the CDR3 reads CASSSLRGGSGGAFF. CDR3 nucleotide sequence: TGTGCCAGCAGCTCCCTTAGAGGGGGCTCCGGTGGGGCTTTCTTT.

The chain uses TRBV7-2 and TRBJ2-7; D is undetermined. The CDR3 sequence is 14 residues long. The germline V and J ends were trimmed by 9 bases and 6 bases, with 21 bases remaining between them. CDR1 and CDR2 (germline): SGHTA, FQGNSA. The CDR3 region is CASAAKSLVGEQYF. DNA for the CDR3: TGTGCCAGTGCCGCTAAATCCCTAGTCGGCGAGCAGTACTTC.

This clone was observed a handful of times. The rearrangement joins TRBV7-2 to TRBJ1-5; the D is unclear. The CDR3 totals 14 residues. V shed 2 bases and J shed 3 bases, with 8 bases lying between them. The germline V gene encodes CDR1 SGHTA and CDR2 FQGNSA. CDR3 nucleotide sequence: TGTGCCAGCAGCTTATGGCAAGACAATCAGCCCCAGCATTTT. It translates to CASSLWQDNQPQHF. The whole variable domain, filled in from reference TRBV7-2 and TRBJ1-5, reads GAGVSQSPSNKVTEKGKDVELRCDPISGHTALYWYRQSLGQGLEFLIYFQGNSAPDKSGLPSDRFSAERTGGSVSTLTIQRTQQEDSAVYLCASSLWQDNQPQHFGDGTRLSIL.

J is TRBJ1-6 and V is TRBV25-1; 8 bases fit TRBD1. Per germline, CDR1 MGHDK and CDR2 SYGVNS. This CDR3 has 15 amino acids. With V trimmed by 6 bases and J by 8 bases, 9 bases remained unmatched. DNA of the CDR3: TGTGCCAGCAGCGCCCGGGACAGGAGGTATTCACCCCTCCACTTT. Its protein is CASSARDRRYSPLHF. The entire variable domain, with the rest obtained from reference TRBV25-1 and TRBJ1-6, is as follows: EADIYQTPRYLVIGTGKKITLECSQTMGHDKMYWYQQDPGMELHLIHYSYGVNSTEKGDLSSESTVSRIRTEHFPLTLESARPSHTSQYLCASSARDRRYSPLHFGNGTRLTVT.

The chain employs TRBV7-9 and TRBJ1-1; 10 positions match TRBD1. Per germline, CDR1 SEHNR and CDR2 FQNEAQ (reference sequence). The CDR3 extends over 15 amino acids. Trimming removed 1 base from V and 4 bases from J; junction bases left unmatched: 3. The CDR3 DNA follows: TGTGCCAGCAGCTTAGGGACAGGGGGACGCACTGAAGCTTTCTTT. Translation gives CASSLGTGGRTEAFF.

The chain recombines TRBV15 with TRBJ1-1; 7 bases line up with TRBD1. This CDR3 has 14 residues. Looked up from germline, CDR1 is LNHNV and CDR2 is YYDKDF (reference sequence). Trimming removed 7 bases from V and 2 bases from J; junction bases left unmatched: 7. The CDR3 DNA reads as TGTGCCACCAAAGCTCGGACAGGAAACACTGAAGCTTTCTTT. As protein: CATKARTGNTEAFF.

The V gene is TRBV6-6, the J gene TRBJ2-7, with TRBD1 as a possible D gene (6 bases). This CDR3 contains 15 residues. V lost 4 bases to trimming and J lost 3 bases, with 16 bases between them. Germline V gene sequence: CDR1 MNHNY, CDR2 SVGAGI (reference sequence). CDR3 amino acids: CASSSTKDRDYEQYF. In DNA form, the CDR3 reads TGTGCCAGCAGTTCAACGAAGGACAGAGACTACGAGCAGTACTTC.

This chain connects TRBV9 to TRBJ1-2, with D possibly TRBD1 on 5 matching bases. Germline loops: CDR1 SGDLS, CDR2 YYNGEE. V was trimmed by 2 bases and J by 3 bases, leaving 8 bases between them. The CDR3 is 13 amino acids. The CDR3 sequence: CASSVDMDYGYTF. The CDR3 DNA sequence: TGTGCCAGCAGCGTGGACATGGACTATGGCTACACCTTC.

The chain has TRBV29-1 and TRBJ2-1, with 9 bases identical to TRBD2. CDR1 SQVTM and CDR2 ANQGSEA come from the germline V gene. With 6 bases clipped from V and 7 bases from J, the junction kept 10 bases outside the gene matches. The CDR3 length is 14 residues. This CDR3 is CSVAPGTSLNEQFF. The CDR3 coding sequence is TGCAGCGTCGCCCCCGGGACTAGCCTAAATGAGCAGTTCTTC.

The chain uses TRBV15 and TRBJ1-1; TRBD1 aligns across 9 bases. V dropped 0 bases and J dropped 2; count of bases not matched to a gene: 13. The CDR3 is 19 residues long. Germline values: CDR1 LNHNV, CDR2 YYDKDF (reference sequence). The DNA for the CDR3 is TGTGCCACCAGCAGAGATGGAAGGGGACAGGGATTGAAAAACACTGAAGCTTTCTTT. As protein: CATSRDGRGQGLKNTEAFF.

The gene calls are TRBV29-1 and TRBJ1-1, with D perhaps matching TRBD1 (6 bases). Germline V gene sequence: CDR1 SQVTM, CDR2 ANQGSEA. The V and J ends lost 7 bases and 7 bases respectively, with 16 bases between them. The length of the CDR3 is 12 residues. The CDR3 bases are TGCAGCGGTGACCCCGGACAGAGTGAAGCTTTCTTT. Residues: CSGDPGQSEAFF.

The rearrangement joins TRBV6-6 to TRBJ1-5, with 7 bases fitting TRBD1. The CDR3 is 16 amino acids. Germline CDR1 reads MNHNY; CDR2 reads SVGAGI (reference sequence). J lost 2 bases, V lost 6 bases, and 10 bases had no gene match. The CDR3 loop is CASSPQGSRGNQPQHF. The DNA for the CDR3 is TGTGCCAGCAGCCCACAGGGGAGCCGAGGCAATCAGCCCCAGCATTTT.

The rearrangement uses TRBV7-8 and TRBJ2-7, with D perhaps TRBD2 (5 bases). Trimming removed 2 bases at V and 5 bases at J, with 7 bases between. This CDR3 region has 12 residues. Germline V CDR1 and CDR2: SGHVS, FQNEAQ. Here the CDR3 DNA reads TGTGCCAGCAGCTTAAAGAGGGACGAGCAGTACTTC. Amino acids: CASSLKRDEQYF. The full variable domain, with the rest looked up from reference TRBV7-8 and TRBJ2-7, is GAGVSQSPRYKVAKRGQDVALRCDPISGHVSLFWYQQALGQGPEFLTYFQNEAQLDKSGLPSDRFFAERPEGSVSTLKIQRTQQEDSAVYLCASSLKRDEQYFGPGTRLTVT.

This rearrangement joins TRBV19 to TRBJ2-3; 9 bases fit TRBD2. The V gene's germline CDR1 is LNHDA and CDR2 SQIVND (reference sequence). The CDR3 runs to 15 residues. Losses at the gene ends were 6 bases for V and 4 bases for J; bases not matched to a gene: 8. The CDR3 nucleotides read TGTGCCAGTAGATTAGCGGGGGATCACTCAGATACGCAGTATTTT. This gives the protein CASRLAGDHSDTQYF.

The rearrangement links TRBV7-9 to TRBJ2-4, with 9 bases identical to TRBD2. After removal of 1 base from V and 0 bases from J, the junction contained 7 bases not matched to a gene. Looked up from germline, CDR1 is SEHNR and CDR2 is FQNEAQ (reference sequence). This CDR3 is 18 amino acids long. CDR3 in amino acids: CASSLEVAGALAKNIQYF. The CDR3 DNA reads TGTGCCAGCAGCTTAGAGGTAGCGGGGGCACTAGCCAAAAACATTCAGTACTTC.

The rearrangement uses TRBV5-1 and TRBJ2-7; possibly TRBD1 for D (5 bases). This CDR3 has 14 amino acids. V lost 4 bases to trimming and J lost 2 bases, with 13 bases between them. Per germline, CDR1 SGHRS and CDR2 YFSETQ. The CDR3 here is CASSLRQLTYEQYF. DNA for the CDR3: TGCGCCAGCAGCCTTCGACAGCTAACCTACGAGCAGTACTTC.